One T cell receptor beta chain is described in this entry. The target antigen is unknown. This record belongs to a study of Ad26.COV2.S vaccination and SARS-CoV-2 variants. Sample treatment: around 19 received Ad26.COV2.S at low or high dose, single or two shots; about 5 received placebo; per-sample allocation not given. Material that was analyzed had been drawn on day 63 after the first vaccine or placebo injection. Adults aged 18-55 years in Boston included the donor. Profiled with immunoSEQ multiplex PCR; TCRdb holds only in-frame clones, not every one. The table shows roughly 350,000 clones, with approximately 90% occurring only once. The CDR3 totals 16 residues. From germline, CDR1 is KGHSH and CDR2 LQKENI. The V and J ends lost 4 bases and 4 bases, in that order; junction bases with no gene match: 7. General observations from the study: Substantial breadth was reported for post-vaccination spike-specific CD8+ and CD4+ T cells.

The receptor comes from a person between 18 and 60 years old who received the Ad26.COV2.S COVID-19 vaccine or a placebo. The chain has TRBV18 and TRBJ2-2; 9 bases are shared with TRBD2. The source material was peripheral blood, sampled in a trial of Ad26.COV2.S vaccine versus placebo. CDR3 coding DNA: TGTGCCAGCTCACTATCGCAGCGGGAGGCCACCGGGGAGCTGTTTTTT. This gives the protein CASSLSQREATGELFF.